Reported below is one T cell receptor (beta chain). The sample comes from a study of blood T cell repertoires in COVID-19. Looking at the study overall: COVID-19 samples collected from the United States, Italy and Spain covered acute and convalescent phases.

TCRdb's table, derived via immunoSEQ multiplex PCR, lists solely in-frame clones and lacks some. Of 350,000 or so clones in the sample, about 88% are singletons; the top ten hold 1%. The age range of participants was 18 to 89 years, with residence in about two dozen US areas. Before they entered the study, exposed participants had met a COVID-19 case within 2 weeks. CDR1 and CDR2 (germline): MNHEY, SVGAGI. Trimming at V came to 2 bases and at J to 5 bases, leaving 6 bases not matched to a gene. The CDR3 has 15 residues. The receptor was derived from a woman in her twenties or thirties who had been exposed to COVID-19. The chain joins TRBV6-5 to TRBJ2-7; 10 bases align to TRBD2. The sequencing sample was made of PBMCs or T cells enriched from blood (not recorded which). The CDR3 sequence: CASSYTSGISHEQYF. DNA for the CDR3: TGTGCCAGCAGTTACACTAGCGGGATTTCCCACGAGCAGTACTTC.